This TCR beta chain was captured by sequencing in a study of shared clonotypes between healthy human individuals. This clone was found a few times. Only in-frame clones appear in the TCRdb table, and some are missing; sequencing was by immunoSEQ multiplex PCR. The sample yields roughly 1 million clones, 70% to 80% seen once. All donors qualified as healthy HIV-negative adults and had experienced no recent acute infections or vaccinations. The receptor's source is a man aged 18 to 29 in good health. Sequencing was performed on memory CD4+ T cells sorted from blood. The subset is: CD45RA-negative fraction.

The CDR3 sequence is CASSPQGPLQETQYF. The CDR3, as DNA: TGCGCCAGCAGTCCACAGGGGCCCCTTCAAGAGACCCAGTACTTC. This chain joins TRBV10-1 and TRBJ2-5; 7 bases agree with TRBD1. Germline V gene data show CDR1 as WNHNN and CDR2 as SYGVQD (reference sequence). The junction had 8 bases not matched to a gene; V was cut back by 5 bases and J by 2 bases. The CDR3 has 15 amino acids.